This entry concerns a single T cell receptor beta chain. PCR primers comprised 60 Vbeta and 13 Jbeta primers. Repertoires were generated with immunoSEQ multiplex PCR, while TCRdb's copy carries only in-frame clones and drops some. This sample has over 100,000 clones, with 85% to 90% found just once. The sample comes from a study of cytomegalovirus exposure and HLA in healthy donors. Trimming cost V 4 bases and J 3 bases; bases outside gene matches: 3. The CDR3 is made up of 14 amino acids. CDR1 SNHLY and CDR2 FYNNEI come from the germline V gene. The chain employs TRBV2 and TRBJ1-2; 9 positions match TRBD1. The TCR originated in a woman in her twenties or thirties in good health and CMV-seronegative. Material for sequencing was PBMCs. CDR3 residues: CASSVGQGYYGYTF. In DNA form, the CDR3 reads TGTGCCAGCAGTGTGGGACAGGGCTACTATGGCTACACCTTC.